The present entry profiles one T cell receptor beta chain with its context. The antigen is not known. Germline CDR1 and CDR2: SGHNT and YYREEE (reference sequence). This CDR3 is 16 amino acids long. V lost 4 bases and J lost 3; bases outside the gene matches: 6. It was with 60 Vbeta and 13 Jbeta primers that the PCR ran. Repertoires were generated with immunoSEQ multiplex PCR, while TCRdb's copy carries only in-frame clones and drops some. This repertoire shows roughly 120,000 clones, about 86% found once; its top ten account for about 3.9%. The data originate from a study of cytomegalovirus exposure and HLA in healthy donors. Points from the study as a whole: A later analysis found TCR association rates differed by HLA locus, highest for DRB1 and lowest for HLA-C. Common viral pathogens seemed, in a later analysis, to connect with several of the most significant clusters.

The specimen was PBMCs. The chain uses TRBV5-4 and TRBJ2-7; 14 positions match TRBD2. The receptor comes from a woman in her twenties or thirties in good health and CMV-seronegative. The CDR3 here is CASSGGLAGVIYEQYF. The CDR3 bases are TGTGCCAGCAGCGGGGGACTAGCGGGAGTTATCTACGAGCAGTACTTC.